These T cell receptor beta chains were read from a single sample in a study of blood T cell repertoires in COVID-19. TCRdb's copy holds only in-frame clones and misses some; the assay was immunoSEQ multiplex PCR. Of fewer than 150,000 clones listed, 85% are singletons. Material: peripheral blood. The receptors were sampled from a human donor in a cohort sampled during active COVID-19. CDR3s include the opening cysteine and the closing phenylalanine or tryptophan. D genes are given only for firm matches. Some rows have no size entry. The others give once, few or many, or a class for an expanded clone.

j_gene	d_gene	v_gene	abundance	len	CDR3nt	CDR3aa
TRBJ1-1	TRBD1	TRBV7-2	-	16	TGTGCCAGCAGCTTAGGAAGACAGGGTTTGGGTACTGAAGCTTTCTTT	CASSLGRQGLGTEAFF
TRBJ2-2	TRBD2	TRBV15	-	17	TGTGCCACCAGCAAGGCGGCTAGCGGGGGAAGGGGCGGGGAGCTGTTTTTT	CATSKAASGGRGGELFF
TRBJ2-1	TRBD1	TRBV4-1	-	17	TGCGCCAGCAGCCAAGAACTGGGGACAGGGTCCTACAATGAGCAGTTCTTC	CASSQELGTGSYNEQFF
TRBJ1-2	-	TRBV19	-	16	-	CASSILAPQGRNGYTF
TRBJ1-2	TRBD1	TRBV28	-	12	TGTGCCAGCAGTTTAAGGACAGGATCAAAAGCCTTC	CASSLRTGSKAF
TRBJ2-5	TRBD2	TRBV5-5	-	16	TGTGCCAGCAGCCAGAGACTAGCGGGGGGATTGGAGACCCAGTACTTC	CASSQRLAGGLETQYF
TRBJ2-1	-	TRBV11-3	-	14	TGTGCCAGCAGCTTAGGGGCTGCCTACAATGAGCAGTTCTTC	CASSLGAAYNEQFF
TRBJ1-2	-	TRBV20-1	-	11	TGCAGTGCTAAGCGGGGGATTGGCTACACCTTC	CSAKRGIGYTF
TRBJ2-7	TRBD2	TRBV30	-	13	TGTGCCCTCCAGCGGGGGGGAACCTACGAGCAGTACTTC	CALQRGGTYEQYF
TRBJ1-1	-	TRBV7-2	few	13	TGTGCCAGCAGCTTCGCGGCGAACACTGAAGCTTTCTTT	CASSFAANTEAFF
TRBJ2-2	-	TRBV4-3	-	15	TGCGCCAGCAGCCAAGAGTGGGGGGTCACCGGGGAGCTGTTTTTT	CASSQEWGVTGELFF
TRBJ1-5	TRBD1	TRBV30	-	14	TGTGCCTGGACCCCGGGACAGGTCAATCAGCCCCAGCATTTT	CAWTPGQVNQPQHF
TRBJ2-7	-	TRBV7-8	-	14	TGTGCCAGCAGCTTCGACGGACTATCCTACGAGCAGTACTTC	CASSFDGLSYEQYF
TRBJ2-7	-	TRBV6-5	-	14	TGTGCCAGCAACCCCCCGGGGGTTCACCACGAGCAGTACTTC	CASNPPGVHHEQYF
TRBJ2-2	TRBD2	TRBV29-1	-	14	TGCAGCGTAGTTAGCGGGGGGGCAGTCGGGGAGCTGTTTTTT	CSVVSGGAVGELFF
TRBJ1-3	TRBD1	TRBV4-2	-	16	TGTGCCAGCAGCCAAGATCCCCGGACAGGGGGAAACACCATATATTTT	CASSQDPRTGGNTIYF
TRBJ1-2	TRBD1	TRBV7-8	-	13	TGTGCCAGCAGCGGGACAGGAGCTTATGGCTACACCTTC	CASSGTGAYGYTF
TRBJ2-2	TRBD1	TRBV18	once	17	TGTGCCAGCTCACCCGCAGGACAGGGGACTAACACCGGGGAGCTGTTTTTT	CASSPAGQGTNTGELFF
TRBJ1-2	TRBD1	TRBV5-5	-	17	TGTGCCAGCAGCTTGATCCTACCGGGACAGGTGGTAGATGGCTACACCTTC	CASSLILPGQVVDGYTF
TRBJ1-2	-	TRBV27	-	13	TGTGCCAGCAGTTTCGCGGGGTTGGATGGCTACACCTTC	CASSFAGLDGYTF
TRBJ2-2	-	TRBV18	-	15	TGTGCCAGCTCCAATCGGGACACGACACCCGGGGAGCTGTTTTTT	CASSNRDTTPGELFF
TRBJ1-6	TRBD1	TRBV7-2	-	15	TGTGCCAGCAGCTTAGGACAGGGCGATATTTCACCCCTCCACTTT	CASSLGQGDISPLHF
TRBJ2-1	-	TRBV7-7	-	15	TGTGCCAGCAGCTTTAGCAGGGAAATCAGCAATGAGCAGTTCTTC	CASSFSREISNEQFF
TRBJ1-1	-	TRBV25-1	-	17	TGTGCCAGCAGTGAATTGGGCTCTCCAATGGGGAACACTGAAGCTTTCTTT	CASSELGSPMGNTEAFF
TRBJ1-4	-	TRBV19	-	16	TGTGCCAGTAGTGCCTTCCCCGGGATAACTAATGAAAAACTGTTTTTT	CASSAFPGITNEKLFF
TRBJ2-2	-	TRBV6-4	-	12	TGTGCCAGCGGCAGGGTCCCCGGGGAGCTGTTTTTT	CASGRVPGELFF
TRBJ1-5	-	TRBV12-3/TRBV12-4	once	13	TGTGCCAGCAGTTTTATGGGAGACCAGCCCCAGCATTTT	CASSFMGDQPQHF
TRBJ2-7	-	TRBV10-3	-	12	TGTGCCGCGGGGCCGGATCCCTACGAGCAGTACTTC	CAAGPDPYEQYF
TRBJ2-1	TRBD2	TRBV7-3	-	15	TGTGCCAGCAGCTTAGCAGGGACTATCTACAATGAGCAGTTCTTC	CASSLAGTIYNEQFF
TRBJ2-7	-	TRBV6-5	once	16	TGTGCCAGCAGTTACCAGGGCAGGGTGGGCTTCTACGAGCAGTACTTC	CASSYQGRVGFYEQYF
TRBJ2-4	-	TRBV28	-	14	TGTGCCAGCAGTTTACTCTTTGCCAAAAACATTCAGTACTTC	CASSLLFAKNIQYF
TRBJ1-5	-	TRBV28	-	15	TGTGCCAGCAGTTTGACAGATTATAGCAATCAGCCCCAGCATTTT	CASSLTDYSNQPQHF
TRBJ1-6	TRBD1	TRBV19	-	16	TGTGCCAGTAGTTCCACCGGGACAGGGGGCAATTCACCCCTCCACTTT	CASSSTGTGGNSPLHF
TRBJ2-1	TRBD2	TRBV5-1	-	16	TGCGCCAGCAGCTTGGCCGGGGGGGGCCCCTACAATGAGCAGTTCTTC	CASSLAGGGPYNEQFF
TRBJ2-3	TRBD2	TRBV13	-	13	TGTGCCAGCGGGCACCGGGGGGTGGGTACGCAGTATTTT	CASGHRGVGTQYF
TRBJ2-1	-	TRBV7-2	-	15	TGTGCCAGCAGCGTCATGGGGAGCTCCTACAATGAGCAGTTCTTC	CASSVMGSSYNEQFF
TRBJ1-6	TRBD1	TRBV6-6	-	16	TGTGCCAGCAGTTACTCGACAGGGGGAAGTCAATCACCCCTCCACTTT	CASSYSTGGSQSPLHF
TRBJ2-7	TRBD1	TRBV11-2	-	18	TGTGCCAGCAGCTTAGTCCAGGGGGCCAGAGTTTCTTTCTACGAGCAGTACTTC	CASSLVQGARVSFYEQYF
TRBJ2-1	TRBD2	TRBV24-1	-	17	TGTGCCACCAGTGACACCGGGACTAGCGGGGGTAAACATGAGCAGTTCTTC	CATSDTGTSGGKHEQFF
TRBJ1-1	-	TRBV19	few	12	TGTGCCAGTATTAGCGGTGGCACTGAAGCTTTCTTT	CASISGGTEAFF
TRBJ2-7	TRBD1	TRBV9	-	14	TGTGCCAGCAGCGTAGGACAGGGTAACTACGAGCAGTACTTC	CASSVGQGNYEQYF
TRBJ2-3	-	TRBV12-5	-	15	TGTGCTAGTCTTACAGGGTGGGGGCTCACAGATACGCAGTATTTT	CASLTGWGLTDTQYF
TRBJ1-6	TRBD1	TRBV19	-	11	TGTGCCAGTAGACAGGGGATAACCCTCCACTTT	CASRQGITLHF
TRBJ2-7	-	TRBV6-2/TRBV6-3	-	12	TGTGCCAGCAGCACGGACGGGGAGGAGCAGTACTTC	CASSTDGEEQYF
TRBJ2-1	TRBD1	TRBV9	-	16	TGTGCCAGCAGCCTCCCGGGACAGGGGGTGGTAGATGAGCAGTTCTTC	CASSLPGQGVVDEQFF
TRBJ1-6	-	TRBV2	few	14	TGTGCCAGCAGAGGACAGTTCAATAATTCACCCCTCCACTTT	CASRGQFNNSPLHF
TRBJ2-3	-	TRBV28	-	14	TGTGCCAGCAGCCTGCAGGGGAGCACAGATACGCAGTATTTT	CASSLQGSTDTQYF
TRBJ2-5	TRBD2	TRBV6-6	few	16	TGTGCCAGCAGTTACCCAAGCGGGGGGGCCCAAGAGACCCAGTACTTC	CASSYPSGGAQETQYF
TRBJ2-5	-	TRBV6-1	once	14	TGTGCCAGCAGTGAGACCGGGCCCCAGGGGACCCAGTACTTC	CASSETGPQGTQYF
TRBJ2-2	TRBD1	TRBV6-2/TRBV6-3	once	15	TGTGCCAGCAGCCTGGACAGGGCGGGCACCGGGGAGCTGTTTTTT	CASSLDRAGTGELFF
TRBJ1-1	TRBD1	TRBV11-2	-	14	TGTGCCAGCATCGAACACAGGGGAAACACTGAAGCTTTCTTT	CASIEHRGNTEAFF
TRBJ2-3	TRBD2	TRBV29-1	few	19	TGCAGCGTTGAAGTTTGGACTAGCGGGGCCAGACAAAGCACAGATACGCAGTATTTT	CSVEVWTSGARQSTDTQYF
TRBJ1-3	TRBD1	TRBV5-1	-	17	TGCGCCAGCAGCCATACACCGGGACAGTCCTCTGGAAACACCATATATTTT	CASSHTPGQSSGNTIYF
TRBJ1-2	-	TRBV7-2	once	16	TGTGCCAGCAGCTTAAGGCGCCCGACAGGAGACTATGGCTACACCTTC	CASSLRRPTGDYGYTF
TRBJ2-2	TRBD1	TRBV3-1/TRBV3-2	few	15	TGTGCCAGCAGCCAAGGGACAGGGTACACCGGGGAGCTGTTTTTT	CASSQGTGYTGELFF